Shown below are 6 T cell receptor beta chains from a single sample sequenced in a study of early T cells in non-severe SARS-CoV-2 infection listed by TCRdb under 2021. Library preparation was by 5' RACE. Sequenced on a NextSeq 500. TCRdb applied fastp at Q25 and MiXCR to the public reads, then kept only in-frame beta chains. Each CDR3 protein appears once, grouped with its most common genes and DNA. The sample table holds approximately 45,000 distinct CDR3 sequences, of which roughly a tenth were seen once. 9.5% to 10% of the sample is held by the ten biggest clonotypes. Sequenced material: whole blood. The receptors here all came from an adult who was a healthcare worker with PCR-confirmed SARS-CoV-2 infection or an uninfected control (not recorded which).

This clonotype was found a few times. The chain is built from TRBV18 and TRBJ2-5; D unclear. The length of the CDR3 is 15 residues. CDR1 and CDR2 from the germline V gene are KGHSH and LQKENI. The V end lost 0 bases, the J end lost 5 bases, and 13 bases lay between the germline ends. Here the CDR3 reads CASSPPNRGSETQYF. The CDR3 DNA follows: TGTGCCAGCTCACCACCGAACAGAGGTTCGGAGACCCAGTACTTC.

The J gene is TRBJ2-5, the V gene TRBV20-1; D may be TRBD2 (5 bases). The ends were cut back, 6 bases at V and 10 bases at J, with 21 bases in the middle. The CDR3 has 13 amino acids. Looked up from germline, CDR1 is DFQATT and CDR2 is SNEGSKA (reference sequence). CDR3 protein: CSARSASPYDQYF. CDR3 DNA: TGCAGTGCACGTAGCGCCTCCCCCTATGACCAGTACTTC.

This clonotype was counted many times. This chain joins TRBV27 and TRBJ1-1; D unclear. The CDR3 has 12 residues. Trimming removed 3 bases at V and 8 bases at J, with 10 bases between. Germline lookup yields CDR1 MNHEY and CDR2 SMNVEV (reference sequence). In DNA, the CDR3 is TGTGCCAGCAGTTTCCCGGAAGGAGAAGCTTTCTTT. Translated: CASSFPEGEAFF.

This clonotype has a handful of counts. J is TRBJ2-7 and V is TRBV6-5, with D tentatively TRBD2 (6 bases). CDR1 and CDR2 from the germline V gene are MNHEY and SVGAGI. V was pared by 5 bases and J by 7 bases, with 12 bases between. This CDR3 has 12 residues. The CDR3 spells CASSRGMVEQYF. As DNA, the CDR3 is TGTGCCAGCAGTCGGGGGATGGTTGAGCAGTACTTC.

The chain recombines TRBV12-3 or TRBV12-4 with TRBJ1-1; tentative D call: TRBD1 (5 bases). The CDR3 is 14 residues long. V was pared by 7 bases and J by 7 bases, with 19 bases between. CDR3 protein: CASIYTGVRGEAFF. The CDR3, as DNA: TGTGCCAGCATATACACCGGGGTAAGGGGTGAAGCTTTCTTT.

V gene TRBV29-1 combines with J gene TRBJ2-7; the match to TRBD1 covers 8 bases. The V segment lost 8 bases and the J segment 7 bases; nucleotides outside the gene matches: 13. Germline CDR1 SQVTM, CDR2 ANQGSEA. The CDR3 has 13 amino acids. The CDR3 protein is CSTSRDRNGEQYF. CDR3 sequence (DNA): TGCAGCACGTCCCGGGACAGGAACGGTGAGCAGTACTTC.